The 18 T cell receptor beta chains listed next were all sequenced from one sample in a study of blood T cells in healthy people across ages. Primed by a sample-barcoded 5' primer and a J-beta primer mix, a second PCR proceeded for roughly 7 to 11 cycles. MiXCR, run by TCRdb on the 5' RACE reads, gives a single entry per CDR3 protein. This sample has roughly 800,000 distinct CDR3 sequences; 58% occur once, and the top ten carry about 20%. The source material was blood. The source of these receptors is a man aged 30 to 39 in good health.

In DNA form, the CDR3 reads TGTGCCAGCAGTTACACAACCCAACTCTCTGGGGCCAACGTCCTGACTTTC. It specifies CASSYTTQLSGANVLTF. The chain recombines TRBV6-2 or TRBV6-3 with TRBJ2-6; the D is unclear. The CDR3 consists of 17 residues. Trimming shortened V by 2 bases and J by 0 bases, and 11 bases separated the two germline ends. Germline V lookup: CDR1 MNHEY, CDR2 SVGEGT.

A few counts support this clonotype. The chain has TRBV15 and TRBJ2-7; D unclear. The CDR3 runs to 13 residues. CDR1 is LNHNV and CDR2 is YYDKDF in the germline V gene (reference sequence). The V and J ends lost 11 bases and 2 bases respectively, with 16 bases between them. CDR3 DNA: TGTGCCGTATCCGAAGGGATTACCTACGAGCAGTACTTC. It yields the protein CAVSEGITYEQYF. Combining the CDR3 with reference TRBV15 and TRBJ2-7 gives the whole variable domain DAMVIQNPRYQVTQFGKPVTLSCSQTLNHNVMYWYQQKSSQAPKLLFHYYDKDFNNEADTPDNFQSRRPNTSFCFLDIRSPGLGDTAMYLCAVSEGITYEQYFGPGTRLTVT.

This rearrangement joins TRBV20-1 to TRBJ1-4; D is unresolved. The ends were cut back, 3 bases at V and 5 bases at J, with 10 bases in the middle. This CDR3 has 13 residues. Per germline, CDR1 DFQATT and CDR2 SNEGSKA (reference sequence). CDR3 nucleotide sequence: TGCAGTGCTAGGCTCGGCAAAAATGAAAAACTGTTTTTT. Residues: CSARLGKNEKLFF.

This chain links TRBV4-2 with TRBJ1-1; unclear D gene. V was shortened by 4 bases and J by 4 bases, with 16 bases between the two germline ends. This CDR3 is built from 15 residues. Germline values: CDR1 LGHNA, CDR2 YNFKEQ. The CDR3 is CASSPVGEDGTEAFF. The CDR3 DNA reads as TGTGCCAGCAGCCCAGTTGGGGAGGATGGCACTGAAGCTTTCTTT.

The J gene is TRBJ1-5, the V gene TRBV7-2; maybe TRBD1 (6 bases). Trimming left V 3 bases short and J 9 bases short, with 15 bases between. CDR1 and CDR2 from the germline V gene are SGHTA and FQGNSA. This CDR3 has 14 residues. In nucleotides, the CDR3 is TGTGCCAGCAGCTTGGACAGCGGAATGCGGCCCCAGCATTTT. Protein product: CASSLDSGMRPQHF.

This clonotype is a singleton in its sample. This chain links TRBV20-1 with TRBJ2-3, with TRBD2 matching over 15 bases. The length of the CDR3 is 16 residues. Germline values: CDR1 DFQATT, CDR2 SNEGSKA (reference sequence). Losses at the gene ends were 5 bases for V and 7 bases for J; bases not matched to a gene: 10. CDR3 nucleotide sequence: TGCAGTGCTCCTGGAGGACTAGCGGGAGGGTGGAATACGCAGTATTTT. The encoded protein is CSAPGGLAGGWNTQYF.

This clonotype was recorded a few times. The CDR3 DNA reads TGTGCCAGCAGCGTGTCAGGAGTATCGAGCTCTGGGGCCAACGTCCTGACTTTC. This gives the protein CASSVSGVSSSGANVLTF. This chain uses TRBV9 with TRBJ2-6, with no clear D. Germline loops: CDR1 SGDLS, CDR2 YYNGEE. There are 18 residues in the CDR3. Trimming took off 2 bases at V and 0 bases at J, with 15 bases between the two ends.

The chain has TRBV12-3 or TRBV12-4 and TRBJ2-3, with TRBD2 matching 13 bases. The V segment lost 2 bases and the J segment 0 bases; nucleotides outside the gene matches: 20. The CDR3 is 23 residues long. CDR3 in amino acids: CASSLSLYMSGLAGSLSTDTQYF. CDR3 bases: TGTGCCAGCAGTTTATCCCTCTACATGTCGGGACTAGCGGGGAGTCTTAGCACAGATACGCAGTATTTT.

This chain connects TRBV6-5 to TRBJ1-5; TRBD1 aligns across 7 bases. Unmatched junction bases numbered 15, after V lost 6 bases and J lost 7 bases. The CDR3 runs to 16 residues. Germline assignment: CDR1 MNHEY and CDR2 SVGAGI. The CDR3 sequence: CASSKGAGGAGQPQHF. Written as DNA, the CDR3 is TGTGCCAGCAGCAAGGGGGCCGGGGGCGCCGGACAGCCCCAGCATTTT.

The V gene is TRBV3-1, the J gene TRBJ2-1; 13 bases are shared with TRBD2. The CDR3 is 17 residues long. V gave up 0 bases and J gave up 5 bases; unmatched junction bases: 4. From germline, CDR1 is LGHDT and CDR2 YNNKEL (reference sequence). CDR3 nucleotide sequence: TGTGCCAGCAGCCAAGATGGACTAGCGGGAGAGAACAATGAGCAGTTCTTC. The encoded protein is CASSQDGLAGENNEQFF.

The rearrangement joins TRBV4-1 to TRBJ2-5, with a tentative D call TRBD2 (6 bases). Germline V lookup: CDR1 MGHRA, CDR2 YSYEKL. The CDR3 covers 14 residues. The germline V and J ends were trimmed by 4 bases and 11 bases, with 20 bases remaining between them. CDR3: CASSRNQGGNEQYF. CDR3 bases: TGCGCCAGCAGCCGCAACCAGGGAGGCAATGAGCAGTACTTC.

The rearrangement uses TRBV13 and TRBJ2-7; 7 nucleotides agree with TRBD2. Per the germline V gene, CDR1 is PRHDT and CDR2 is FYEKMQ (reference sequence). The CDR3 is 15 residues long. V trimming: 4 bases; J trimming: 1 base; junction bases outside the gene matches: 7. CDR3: CASSSGGRGSYEQYF. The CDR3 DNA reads TGTGCCAGCAGCTCTGGCGGGAGAGGGTCCTACGAGCAGTACTTC.

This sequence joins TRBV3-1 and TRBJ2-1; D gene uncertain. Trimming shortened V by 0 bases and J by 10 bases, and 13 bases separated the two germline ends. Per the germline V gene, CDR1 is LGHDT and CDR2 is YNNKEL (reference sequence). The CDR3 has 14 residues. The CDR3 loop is CASSQDTSVREQFF. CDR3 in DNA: TGTGCCAGCAGCCAAGATACAAGCGTAAGGGAGCAGTTCTTC.

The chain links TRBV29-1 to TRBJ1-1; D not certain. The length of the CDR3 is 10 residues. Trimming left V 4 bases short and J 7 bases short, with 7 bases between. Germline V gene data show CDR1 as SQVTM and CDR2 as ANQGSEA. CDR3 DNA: TGCAGCGTTGTGGAGGTTGAAGCTTTCTTT. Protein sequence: CSVVEVEAFF. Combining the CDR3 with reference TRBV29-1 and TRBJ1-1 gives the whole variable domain SAVISQKPSRDICQRGTSLTIQCQVDSQVTMMFWYRQQPGQSLTLIATANQGSEATYESGFVIDKFPISRPNLTFSTLTVSNMSPEDSSIYLCSVVEVEAFFGQGTRLTVV.

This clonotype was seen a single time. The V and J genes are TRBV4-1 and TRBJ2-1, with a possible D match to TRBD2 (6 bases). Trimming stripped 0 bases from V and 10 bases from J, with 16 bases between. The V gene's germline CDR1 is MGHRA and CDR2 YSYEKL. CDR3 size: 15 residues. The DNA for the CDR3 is TGCGCCAGCAGCCAAGAAGGATTAGCGGTCTACGAGCAGTTCTTC. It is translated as CASSQEGLAVYEQFF.

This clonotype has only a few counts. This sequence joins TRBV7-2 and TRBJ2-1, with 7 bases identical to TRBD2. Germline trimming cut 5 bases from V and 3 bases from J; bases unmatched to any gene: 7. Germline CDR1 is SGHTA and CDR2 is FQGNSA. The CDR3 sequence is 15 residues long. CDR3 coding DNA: TGTGCCAGCAGCACTCGACTAGCTAGCTACAATGAGCAGTTCTTC. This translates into CASSTRLASYNEQFF.

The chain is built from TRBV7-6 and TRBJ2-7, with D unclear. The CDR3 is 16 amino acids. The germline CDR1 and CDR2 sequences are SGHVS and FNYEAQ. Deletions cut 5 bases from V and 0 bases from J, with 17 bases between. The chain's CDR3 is CASSRPRGDNSYEQYF. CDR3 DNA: TGTGCCAGCAGCCGACCCCGTGGAGATAACTCCTACGAGCAGTACTTC. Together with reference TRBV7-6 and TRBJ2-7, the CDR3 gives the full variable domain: GAGVSQSPRYKVTKRGQDVALRCDPISGHVSLYWYRQALGQGPEFLTYFNYEAQQDKSGLPNDRFSAERPEGSISTLTIQRTEQRDSAMYRCASSRPRGDNSYEQYFGPGTRLTVT.

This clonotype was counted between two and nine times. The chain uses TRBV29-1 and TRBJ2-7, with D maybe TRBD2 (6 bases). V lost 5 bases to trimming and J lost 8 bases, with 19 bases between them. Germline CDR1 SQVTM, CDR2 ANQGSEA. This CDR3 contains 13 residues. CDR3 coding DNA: TGCAGCGTTTGGGGGGATACCGACTTCCAGCAGTACTTC. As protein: CSVWGDTDFQQYF.